This T cell receptor (beta chain) is from a study of blood T cells in healthy people across ages. Findings and caveats of the study: With unsorted PBMCs, a conclusive comparison of naive versus antigen-experienced cells was not possible. There were more naive CD4+ cells and higher diversity in long-lived donors than in aged donors. A roughly linear age-dependent decrease characterized TCR beta diversity per million T cells.

About this clonotype itself: Its antigen is unknown.

This CDR3 is built from 15 residues. The V and J ends lost 6 bases and 4 bases respectively, with 16 bases between them. Germline-derived CDR1 and CDR2 are MGHRA and YSYEKL. Then a second PCR, running about 6 to 12 cycles, was carried out with a sample-barcoded 5' primer and a J-beta primer mix. Unique molecular identifiers of 12 random nucleotides labeled each cDNA. Using its own MiXCR run on the 5' RACE reads, TCRdb lists one record per CDR3 protein. The data contain 550,000 to 800,000 distinct CDR3 sequences, more than 20% of them seen just once; the ten biggest clones take up under 4%. This TCR was recovered from a man in his 70s in good health. Sequencing was carried out using blood. The J gene is TRBJ1-5, the V gene TRBV4-1, with D maybe TRBD1 (6 bases). The CDR3 region is CASSPMGASNQPQHF. In DNA, the CDR3 is TGCGCCAGCAGTCCCATGGGGGCGAGTAATCAGCCCCAGCATTTT.